The 31 T cell receptor beta chains below all came from one sample that was sequenced in a study of T cell clonotyping in hematopoietic cell transplantation (TCRdb year 2021). Library generation was performed with the immunoSEQ multiplex PCR assay. Not all clones reach the TCRdb copy of this immuneACCESS table, which keeps in-frame sequences only. Checked studies attribute under half of the gap to unresolved V genes and leave the rest unexplained. For this sample there are under 30,000 clones; around nine tenths appear just once. The ten largest clonotypes hold around 11% of the sample. The sample's time point label, decoded: 100 days after allo-HCT. The material was PBMCs, obtained 100 days after allogeneic stem cell transplant. All receptors derive from a female patient aged 45-60 years who had an allogeneic stem cell transplant from a related donor, so the T cells may come from the graft donor. Some clones in this sample may be carry-over from other donors' samples.

This clone has a single count. V and J are TRBV27 and TRBJ1-2; the D is unclear. Germline V lookup: CDR1 MNHEY, CDR2 SMNVEV (reference sequence). Trimming cost V 5 bases and J 0 bases, with 10 bases left between them. The CDR3 runs 14 residues. CDR3 loop: CASSELPSNYGYTF. The CDR3, as DNA: TGTGCCAGCAGTGAGCTCCCTTCTAACTATGGCTACACCTTC.

The gene calls are TRBV28 and TRBJ2-2, with TRBD1 identical over 8 bases. The CDR3 is 17 residues long. Germline CDR1 and CDR2: MDHEN and SYDVKM. J was trimmed by 7 bases and V by 6 bases; bases with no gene match: 16. CDR3 DNA: TGTGCCAGCAGGAACTTACTTGGACAGGGAGTGATCGGGGAGCTGTTTTTT. This sequence encodes CASRNLLGQGVIGELFF.

The chain employs TRBV5-1 and TRBJ2-7; the D gene is possibly TRBD1 (6 bases). V shed 4 bases and J shed 0 bases, with 11 bases lying between them. Germline V gene data show CDR1 as SGHRS and CDR2 as YFSETQ. The CDR3 consists of 14 residues. The chain's CDR3 is CASSPDRSSYEQYF. The CDR3 nucleotides are TGCGCCAGCAGCCCCGACAGGAGCTCCTACGAGCAGTACTTC.

This clone was seen once. The rearrangement links TRBV2 to TRBJ1-2; 10 bases map to TRBD1. Germline CDR1 is SNHLY and CDR2 is FYNNEI. V shed 8 bases, J shed 4 bases, and the junction held 7 bases outside the gene matches. The CDR3 runs to 14 residues. In nucleotides, the CDR3 is TGTGCCAGCGGGGGGGGGACAGGGGTCTATGGCTACACCTTC. This gives the protein CASGGGTGVYGYTF.

The rearrangement links TRBV29-1 to TRBJ2-7; no firm D call. The CDR3 runs 12 residues. Deletions cut 0 bases from V and 3 bases from J, with 6 bases between. Germline V gives CDR1 SQVTM, CDR2 ANQGSEA. The CDR3 DNA is TGCAGCGTTGAAGATTTTCACTACGAGCAGTACTTC. Its translation: CSVEDFHYEQYF.

The chain carries TRBV7-7 and TRBJ2-5; D is unresolved. V shed 5 bases and J shed 5 bases, with 15 bases lying between them. The CDR3 has 14 residues. Germline CDR1 SSHAT, CDR2 FNYEAQ (reference sequence). The CDR3: CASSGPGLRETQYF. The CDR3 bases are TGTGCCAGCAGCGGCCCGGGTTTGCGGGAGACCCAGTACTTC.

The V gene is TRBV7-8, the J gene TRBJ1-5, with TRBD1 matching 8 bases. Trimming removed 4 bases from V and 1 base from J; junction bases left unmatched: 6. Germline assignment: CDR1 SGHVS and CDR2 FQNEAQ. The CDR3 sequence is 16 residues long. This chain's CDR3 is CASSSLQGASNQPQHF. CDR3 bases: TGTGCCAGCAGCTCGCTCCAGGGGGCAAGCAATCAGCCCCAGCATTTT.

This chain joins TRBV30 and TRBJ1-4; D is possibly TRBD1 (6 bases). Between the trimmed V and J ends, which lost 6 bases and 5 bases, there was a span of 13 bases. Per the germline V gene, CDR1 is GTSNPN and CDR2 is SVGIG (reference sequence). The CDR3 covers 13 residues. The CDR3 loop reads CACPDSLNEKLFF. Here the CDR3 DNA reads TGTGCCTGCCCGGACAGCCTGAATGAAAAACTGTTTTTT.

The chain links TRBV10-3 to TRBJ1-4; TRBD1 matches at 9 bases. The V gene end was trimmed by 7 bases and the J gene end by 7 bases; junction bases not matched to a gene: 4. The CDR3 sequence is 13 residues long. CDR1 is ENHRY and CDR2 is SYGVKD in the germline V gene. The CDR3 DNA reads as TGTGCCATCAAACAGGGGGCTGGTGAAAAACTGTTTTTT. It translates to CAIKQGAGEKLFF.

The chain joins TRBV19 to TRBJ2-2; 15 bases agree with TRBD2. Unmatched junction bases numbered 10, after V lost 4 bases and J lost 13 bases. The CDR3 sequence is 16 residues long. Germline loops: CDR1 LNHDA, CDR2 SQIVND (reference sequence). CDR3 sequence: CASSTTSGTSGGRLFF. As DNA, the CDR3 is TGTGCCAGTAGTACCACCTCCGGGACTAGCGGGGGGCGGCTGTTTTTT.

This chain links TRBV12-5 with TRBJ2-1, with 8 bases aligning to TRBD1. The CDR3 loop spans 14 amino acids. Germline V gives CDR1 LGHNT, CDR2 FRNRAP. V shed 5 bases, J shed 7 bases, and the junction held 7 bases outside the gene matches. CDR3 in DNA: TGTGCTAGTGGTACGACAGGGGCGAGGAATGAGCAGTTCTTC. Its protein is CASGTTGARNEQFF.

The genes are TRBV29-1 and TRBJ1-2; D gene ambiguous. The V gene's germline CDR1 is SQVTM and CDR2 ANQGSEA. Trimming stripped 4 bases from V and 4 bases from J, with 13 bases between. The CDR3 contains 13 residues. The CDR3 sequence is CSVALSFAYGYTF. In nucleotides, the CDR3 is TGCAGCGTTGCTCTCAGTTTCGCCTATGGCTACACCTTC.

The chain uses TRBV2 and TRBJ2-5; D is possibly TRBD1 (5 bases). Germline CDR1 reads SNHLY; CDR2 reads FYNNEI. V shed 5 bases and J shed 4 bases, with 14 bases lying between them. CDR3 size: 14 residues. CDR3 sequence (DNA): TGTGCCAGCAGTCCAGGGAACCGTCCAGAGACCCAGTACTTC. Translating it yields CASSPGNRPETQYF.

CDR3 coding DNA: TGTGCCAGCAGCGTAGAGGGGGCGGGTTACGAGCAGTACTTC. This sequence encodes CASSVEGAGYEQYF. The rearrangement links TRBV9 to TRBJ2-7; 7 bases are a match to TRBD1. Trimming took 0 bases from V and 4 from J; bases not matched to a gene: 4. The germline V gene has CDR1 SGDLS and CDR2 YYNGEE. The CDR3 loop spans 14 amino acids. The full variable domain, in which reference TRBV9 and TRBJ2-7 provide the parts outside the CDR3, is DSGVTQTPKHLITATGQRVTLRCSPRSGDLSVYWYQQSLDQGLQFLIQYYNGEERAKGNILERFSAQQFPDLHSELNLSSLELGDSALYFCASSVEGAGYEQYFGPGTRLTVT.

The V call is TRBV5-6, the J call TRBJ2-5; the D call may be TRBD1 or TRBD2 (6 bases each). V was clipped by 3 bases and J by 1 base, with 22 bases between them. Per the germline V gene, CDR1 is SGHDT and CDR2 is YYEEEE. The CDR3 length is 18 residues. The CDR3 DNA sequence: TGTGCCAGCAGCTCGGAGGGGAGGACAGCAGACTTCCAAGAGACCCAGTACTTC. Its protein is CASSSEGRTADFQETQYF.

CDR3 loop: CASSLSGSGNTIYF. The CDR3 DNA follows: TGTGCCAGCAGCTTAAGTGGCTCTGGAAACACCATATATTTT. This chain links TRBV11-3 with TRBJ1-3, with unresolved D. CDR1 is SGHNT and CDR2 is YENEEA in the germline V gene. The CDR3 has 14 residues. Trimming took 2 bases from V and 0 from J, leaving 5 bases between them.

This clone was detected a few times. The genes are TRBV19 and TRBJ1-6; 7 positions match TRBD1. The CDR3 is made up of 15 amino acids. Trimming removed 9 bases from V and 6 bases from J; junction bases left unmatched: 11. CDR1 and CDR2 (germline): LNHDA, SQIVND (reference sequence). The CDR3 here is CASRETGSGNSPLHF. CDR3 coding DNA: TGTGCCAGCAGGGAGACAGGGTCTGGTAATTCACCCCTCCACTTT.

The sample holds a few counts of this clone. The gene calls are TRBV6-1 and TRBJ2-1; 8 bases line up with TRBD1. CDR3 length: 11 amino acids. The junction had 3 bases not matched to a gene; V was cut back by 6 bases and J by 11 bases. The V gene's germline CDR1 is MNHNS and CDR2 SASEGT. In DNA, the CDR3 is TGTGCCAGCAGGACAGGGGATCAGCAGTTCTTC. Translated, it gives CASRTGDQQFF.

The rearrangement uses TRBV6-5 and TRBJ2-3; 7 bases match TRBD2. The V segment lost 6 bases and the J segment 4 bases; nucleotides outside the gene matches: 10. The V gene's germline CDR1 is MNHEY and CDR2 SVGAGI. This CDR3 is 15 amino acids long. CDR3 DNA: TGTGCCAGCAGCAGAGCGGGGTGGAGTTCAGATACGCAGTATTTT. Translated, it gives CASSRAGWSSDTQYF.

The chain links TRBV6-5 to TRBJ1-1, with unresolved D. The V end lost 5 bases, the J end lost 7 bases, and 17 bases lay between the germline ends. Germline assignment: CDR1 MNHEY and CDR2 SVGAGI. CDR3 length equals 14 residues. The CDR3 bases are TGTGCCAGCAGTCCGGGCGGCCGAACCGGTGAAGCTTTCTTT. Amino acid sequence: CASSPGGRTGEAFF.

This chain joins TRBV11-2 and TRBJ2-1; perhaps D is TRBD1 or TRBD2 (5 bases each). CDR3 size: 14 residues. In germline, CDR1 is SGHAT, CDR2 FQNNGV. Trimming took off 2 bases at V and 7 bases at J, with 12 bases between the two ends. CDR3: CASSLSGTSNEQFF. The CDR3 DNA sequence: TGTGCCAGCAGCTTAAGTGGGACGTCGAATGAGCAGTTCTTC.

The J gene is TRBJ1-6, the V gene TRBV19; 8 bases are a match to TRBD1. The CDR3 is made up of 16 amino acids. Germline CDR1 is LNHDA and CDR2 is SQIVND (reference sequence). Trimming took 8 bases from V and 0 from J; bases not matched to a gene: 6. The CDR3 bases are TGTGCCAGTGCCGGGACAGGTAGCTCCTATAATTCACCCCTCCACTTT. This gives the protein CASAGTGSSYNSPLHF.

This chain uses TRBV11-2 with TRBJ1-1; 7 bases map to TRBD1. With V trimmed by 1 base and J by 6 bases, 8 bases remained unmatched. Germline CDR1 and CDR2: SGHAT and FQNNGV. This CDR3 has 15 residues. CDR3 sequence (DNA): TGTGCCAGCAGCTTAGTCGGAGGGGGCTGGTCTGAAGCTTTCTTT. Translating gives CASSLVGGGWSEAFF.

The chain is built from TRBV6-1 and TRBJ2-7; 9 nucleotides match TRBD1. From germline, CDR1 is MNHNS and CDR2 SASEGT. With 4 bases clipped from V and 7 bases from J, the junction kept 8 bases outside the gene matches. This CDR3 has 14 residues. The CDR3 region is CASSAGQGWEEQYF. For the CDR3, the DNA is TGTGCCAGCAGTGCGGGACAGGGTTGGGAAGAGCAGTACTTC.

J is TRBJ2-7 and V is TRBV11-3; 11 bases are a match to TRBD2. The length of the CDR3 is 13 residues. CDR1 and CDR2 from the germline V gene are SGHNT and YENEEA. J lost 6 bases, V lost 2 bases, and 0 bases had no gene match. This chain's CDR3 is CASSLLAGGEQYF. CDR3 bases: TGTGCCAGCAGCTTACTAGCGGGGGGCGAGCAGTACTTC.

The V gene is TRBV10-2, the J gene TRBJ1-2; D is unresolved. V was cut by 5 bases and J by 6 bases, with 16 bases left in between. CDR1 and CDR2 (germline): WSHSY, SAAADI. The CDR3 spans 14 residues. DNA of the CDR3: TGCGCCAGCAGTCTCGGATGGGAGTCAAATGGCTACACCTTC. It is translated as CASSLGWESNGYTF.

The gene calls are TRBV11-2 and TRBJ2-1; D gene ambiguous. Looked up from germline, CDR1 is SGHAT and CDR2 is FQNNGV. This CDR3 region has 12 residues. V lost 3 bases to trimming and J lost 5 bases, with 5 bases between them. The CDR3 reads CASSLSDNEQFF. The CDR3 DNA sequence: TGTGCCAGCAGCTTGAGTGACAATGAGCAGTTCTTC.

This sequence joins TRBV30 and TRBJ1-2, with D hard to call. Trimming took 0 bases from V and 8 from J, leaving 10 bases between them. Germline V gives CDR1 GTSNPN, CDR2 SVGIG (reference sequence). This CDR3 is built from 12 residues. The DNA for the CDR3 is TGTGCCTGGAGTGTATACGGGGAAGGCTACACCTTC. Translation gives CAWSVYGEGYTF.

The J gene is TRBJ2-7, the V gene TRBV6-5, with a weak D call TRBD2 (6 bases). Germline lookup yields CDR1 MNHEY and CDR2 SVGAGI. V was pared by 2 bases and J by 2 bases, with 10 bases between. The CDR3 covers 14 residues. The CDR3 nucleotides read TGTGCCAGCAGTTACCTCGGGAGACCCTACGAGCAGTACTTC. It codes for CASSYLGRPYEQYF.

This clone came up a few times. The chain employs TRBV5-1 and TRBJ2-7; D uncertain. Germline-derived CDR1 and CDR2 are SGHRS and YFSETQ. The CDR3 contains 13 residues. Between the trimmed V and J ends, which lost 8 bases and 3 bases, there was a span of 15 bases. This CDR3 reads CASGPGPLYEQYF. CDR3 bases: TGCGCCAGTGGCCCCGGGCCTCTCTACGAGCAGTACTTC.

The chain uses TRBV5-1 and TRBJ1-5; D is uncertain. The CDR3 sequence is 13 residues long. Trimming took off 4 bases at V and 6 bases at J, with 11 bases between the two ends. The germline V gene encodes CDR1 SGHRS and CDR2 YFSETQ. The CDR3 loop is CASSGGSGQPQHF. DNA for the CDR3: TGCGCCAGCAGCGGCGGCAGTGGTCAGCCCCAGCATTTT.